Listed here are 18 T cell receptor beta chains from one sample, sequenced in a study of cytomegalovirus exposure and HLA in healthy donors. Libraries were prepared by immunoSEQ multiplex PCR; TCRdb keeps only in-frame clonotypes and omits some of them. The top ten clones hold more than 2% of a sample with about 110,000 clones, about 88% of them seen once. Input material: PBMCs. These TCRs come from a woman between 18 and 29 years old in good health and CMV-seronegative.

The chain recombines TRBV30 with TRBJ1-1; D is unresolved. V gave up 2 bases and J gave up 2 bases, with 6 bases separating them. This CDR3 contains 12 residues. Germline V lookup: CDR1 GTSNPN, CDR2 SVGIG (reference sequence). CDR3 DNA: TGTGCCTGGAGTATAACTAACACTGAAGCTTTCTTT. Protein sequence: CAWSITNTEAFF.

CDR3 DNA: TGTGCCAGCAGCTCCCCGGGACAGGGGAAAGAGACCCAGTACTTC. As protein: CASSSPGQGKETQYF. This chain links TRBV7-3 with TRBJ2-5; TRBD1 matches 10 bases. Germline lookup yields CDR1 SGHTA and CDR2 FQGTGA. The junction had 5 bases not matched to a gene; V was cut back by 4 bases and J by 3 bases. This CDR3 is built from 15 residues. Full variable domain (outside the CDR3, taken from reference TRBV7-3 and TRBJ2-5): GAGVSQTPSNKVTEKGKYVELRCDPISGHTALYWYRQSLGQGPEFLIYFQGTGAADDSGLPNDRFFAVRPEGSVSTLKIQRTERGDSAVYLCASSSPGQGKETQYFGPGTRLLVL.

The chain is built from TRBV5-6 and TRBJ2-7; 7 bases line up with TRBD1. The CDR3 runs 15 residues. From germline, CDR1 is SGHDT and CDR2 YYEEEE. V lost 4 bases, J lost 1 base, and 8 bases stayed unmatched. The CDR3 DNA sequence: TGTGCCAGCAGCCTTTCGACAGGGCTTTCCTACGAGCAGTACTTC. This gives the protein CASSLSTGLSYEQYF.

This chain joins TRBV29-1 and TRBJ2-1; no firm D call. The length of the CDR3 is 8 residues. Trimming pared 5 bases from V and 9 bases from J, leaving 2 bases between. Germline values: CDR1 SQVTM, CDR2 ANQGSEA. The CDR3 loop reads CSVREQFF. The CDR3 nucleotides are TGCAGCGTTCGTGAGCAGTTCTTC.

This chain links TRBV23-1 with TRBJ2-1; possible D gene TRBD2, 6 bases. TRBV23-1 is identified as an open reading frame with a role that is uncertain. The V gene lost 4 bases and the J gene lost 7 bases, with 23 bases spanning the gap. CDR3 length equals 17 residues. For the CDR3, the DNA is TGCGCCAGCAGTCCCACTCCACTAGCCCTCCTATGGAATGAGCAGTTCTTC. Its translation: CASSPTPLALLWNEQFF.

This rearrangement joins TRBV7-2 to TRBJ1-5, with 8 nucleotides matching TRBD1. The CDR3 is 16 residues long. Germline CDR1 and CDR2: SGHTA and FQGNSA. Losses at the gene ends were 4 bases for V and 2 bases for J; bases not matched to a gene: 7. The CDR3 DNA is TGTGCCAGCAGCTCCCAACAGGGGGTAGGCAATCAGCCCCAGCATTTT. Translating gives CASSSQQGVGNQPQHF.

CDR3 sequence reads: CASSQTLDRVGNTIYF. CDR3 in DNA: TGCGCCAGCAGCCAGACCCTGGACAGGGTTGGAAACACCATATATTTT. This chain connects TRBV4-3 to TRBJ1-3, with 8 bases that match TRBD1. The CDR3 extends over 16 amino acids. V lost 3 bases to trimming and J lost 3 bases; unmatched junction nucleotides: 7. Germline CDR1 and CDR2: LGHNA and YSLEER.

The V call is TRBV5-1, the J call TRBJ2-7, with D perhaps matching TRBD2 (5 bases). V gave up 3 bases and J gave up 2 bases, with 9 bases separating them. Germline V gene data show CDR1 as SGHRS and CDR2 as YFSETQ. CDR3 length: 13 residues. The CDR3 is CASSSAETYEQYF. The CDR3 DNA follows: TGCGCCAGCAGCTCAGCGGAAACCTACGAGCAGTACTTC.

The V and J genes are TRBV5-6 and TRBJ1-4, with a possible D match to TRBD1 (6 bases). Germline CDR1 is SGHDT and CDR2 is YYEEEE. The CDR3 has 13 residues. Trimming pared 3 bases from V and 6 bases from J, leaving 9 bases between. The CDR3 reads CASSSTGYEKLFF. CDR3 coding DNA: TGTGCCAGCAGCTCGACAGGATATGAAAAACTGTTTTTT.

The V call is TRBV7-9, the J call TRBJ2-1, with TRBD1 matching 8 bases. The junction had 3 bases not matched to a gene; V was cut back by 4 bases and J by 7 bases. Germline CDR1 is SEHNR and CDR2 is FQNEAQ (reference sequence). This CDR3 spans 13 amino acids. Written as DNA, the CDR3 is TGTGCCAGCAGCTCGACAGGGGAGAATGAGCAGTTCTTC. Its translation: CASSSTGENEQFF.

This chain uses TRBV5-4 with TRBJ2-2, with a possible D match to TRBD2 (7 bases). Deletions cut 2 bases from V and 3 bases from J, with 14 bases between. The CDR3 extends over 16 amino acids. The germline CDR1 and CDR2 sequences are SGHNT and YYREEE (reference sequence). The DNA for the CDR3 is TGTGCCAGCAGCTTAGGGGGGAGGGCGGACACCGGGGAGCTGTTTTTT. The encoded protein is CASSLGGRADTGELFF. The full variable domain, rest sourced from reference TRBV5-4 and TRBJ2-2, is ETGVTQSPTHLIKTRGQQVTLRCSSQSGHNTVSWYQQALGQGPQFIFQYYREEENGRGNFPPRFSGLQFPNYSSELNVNALELDDSALYLCASSLGGRADTGELFFGEGSRLTVL.

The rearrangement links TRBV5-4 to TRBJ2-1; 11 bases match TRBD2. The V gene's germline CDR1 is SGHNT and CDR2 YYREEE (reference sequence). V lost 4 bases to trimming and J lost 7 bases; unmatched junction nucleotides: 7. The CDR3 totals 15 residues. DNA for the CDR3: TGTGCCAGCAGCATCCTAGCGGGAGGTAGGAATGAGCAGTTCTTC. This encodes CASSILAGGRNEQFF.

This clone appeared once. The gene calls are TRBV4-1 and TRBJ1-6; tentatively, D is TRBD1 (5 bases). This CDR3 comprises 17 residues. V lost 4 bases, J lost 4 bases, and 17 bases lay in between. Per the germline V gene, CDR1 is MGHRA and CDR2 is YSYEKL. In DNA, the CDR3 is TGCGCCAGCAGCCCGGGTCAGGGCCAGTCTTATAATTCACCCCTCCACTTT. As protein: CASSPGQGQSYNSPLHF.

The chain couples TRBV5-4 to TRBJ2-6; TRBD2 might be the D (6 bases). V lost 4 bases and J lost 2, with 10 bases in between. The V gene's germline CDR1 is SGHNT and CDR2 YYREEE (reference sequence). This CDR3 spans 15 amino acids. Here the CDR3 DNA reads TGTGCCAGCAGCCCTTGGGGGGCTGGGGCCAACGTCCTGACTTTC. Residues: CASSPWGAGANVLTF.

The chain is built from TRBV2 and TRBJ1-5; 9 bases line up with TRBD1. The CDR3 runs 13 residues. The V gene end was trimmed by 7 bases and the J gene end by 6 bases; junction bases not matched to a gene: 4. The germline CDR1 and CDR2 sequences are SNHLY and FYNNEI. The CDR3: CASNRGPSQPQHF. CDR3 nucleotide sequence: TGTGCCAGCAACAGGGGGCCAAGTCAGCCCCAGCATTTT.

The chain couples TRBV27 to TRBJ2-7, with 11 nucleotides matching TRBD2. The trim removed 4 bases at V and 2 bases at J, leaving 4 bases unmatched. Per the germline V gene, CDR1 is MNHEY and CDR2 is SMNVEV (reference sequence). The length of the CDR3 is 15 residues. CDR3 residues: CASSSGTSGTYEQYF. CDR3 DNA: TGTGCCAGCAGTTCCGGGACTAGCGGTACCTACGAGCAGTACTTC.

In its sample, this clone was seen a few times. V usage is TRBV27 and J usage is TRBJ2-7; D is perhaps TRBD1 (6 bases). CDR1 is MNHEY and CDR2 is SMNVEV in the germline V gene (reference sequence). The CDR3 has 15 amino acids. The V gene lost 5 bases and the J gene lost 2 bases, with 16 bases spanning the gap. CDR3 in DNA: TGTGCCAGCAGTGGAAACAGGGCCAACCCCTACGAGCAGTACTTC. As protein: CASSGNRANPYEQYF.

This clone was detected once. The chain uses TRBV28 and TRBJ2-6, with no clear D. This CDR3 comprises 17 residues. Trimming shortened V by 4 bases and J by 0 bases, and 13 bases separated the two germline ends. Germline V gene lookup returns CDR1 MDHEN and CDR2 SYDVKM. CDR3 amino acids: CASSSPWSVSGANVLTF. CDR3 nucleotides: TGTGCCAGCAGTTCCCCATGGAGCGTCTCTGGGGCCAACGTCCTGACTTTC.